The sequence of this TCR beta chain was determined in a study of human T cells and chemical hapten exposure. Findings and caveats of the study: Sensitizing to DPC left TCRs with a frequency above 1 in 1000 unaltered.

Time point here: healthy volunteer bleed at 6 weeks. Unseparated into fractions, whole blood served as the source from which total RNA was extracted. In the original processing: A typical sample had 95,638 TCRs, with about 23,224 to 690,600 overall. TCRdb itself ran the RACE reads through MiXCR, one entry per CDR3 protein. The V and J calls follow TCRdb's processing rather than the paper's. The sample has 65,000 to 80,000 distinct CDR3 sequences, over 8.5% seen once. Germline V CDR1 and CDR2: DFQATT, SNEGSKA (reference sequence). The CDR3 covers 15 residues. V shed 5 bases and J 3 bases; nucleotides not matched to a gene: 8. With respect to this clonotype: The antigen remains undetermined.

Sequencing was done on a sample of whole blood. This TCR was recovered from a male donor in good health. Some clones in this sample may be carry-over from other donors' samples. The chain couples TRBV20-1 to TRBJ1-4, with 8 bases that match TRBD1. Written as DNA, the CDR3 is TGCAGTGCTCAACCCTACAGGGGGGCTAATGAAAAACTGTTTTTT. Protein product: CSAQPYRGANEKLFF.